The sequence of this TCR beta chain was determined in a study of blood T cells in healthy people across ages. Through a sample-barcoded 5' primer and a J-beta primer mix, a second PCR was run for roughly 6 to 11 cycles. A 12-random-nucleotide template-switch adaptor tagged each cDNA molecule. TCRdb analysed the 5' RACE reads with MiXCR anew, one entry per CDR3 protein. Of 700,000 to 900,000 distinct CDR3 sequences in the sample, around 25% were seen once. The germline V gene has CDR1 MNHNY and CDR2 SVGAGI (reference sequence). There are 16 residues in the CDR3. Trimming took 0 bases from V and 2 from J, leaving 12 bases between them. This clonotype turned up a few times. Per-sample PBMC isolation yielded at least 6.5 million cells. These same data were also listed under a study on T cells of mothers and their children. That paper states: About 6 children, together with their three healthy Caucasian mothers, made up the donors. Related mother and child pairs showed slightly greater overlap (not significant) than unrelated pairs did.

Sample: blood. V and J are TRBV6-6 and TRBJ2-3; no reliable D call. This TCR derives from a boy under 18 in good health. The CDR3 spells CASSYSTSIPTDTQYF. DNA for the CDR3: TGTGCCAGCAGTTACTCGACTTCCATCCCCACAGATACGCAGTATTTT.